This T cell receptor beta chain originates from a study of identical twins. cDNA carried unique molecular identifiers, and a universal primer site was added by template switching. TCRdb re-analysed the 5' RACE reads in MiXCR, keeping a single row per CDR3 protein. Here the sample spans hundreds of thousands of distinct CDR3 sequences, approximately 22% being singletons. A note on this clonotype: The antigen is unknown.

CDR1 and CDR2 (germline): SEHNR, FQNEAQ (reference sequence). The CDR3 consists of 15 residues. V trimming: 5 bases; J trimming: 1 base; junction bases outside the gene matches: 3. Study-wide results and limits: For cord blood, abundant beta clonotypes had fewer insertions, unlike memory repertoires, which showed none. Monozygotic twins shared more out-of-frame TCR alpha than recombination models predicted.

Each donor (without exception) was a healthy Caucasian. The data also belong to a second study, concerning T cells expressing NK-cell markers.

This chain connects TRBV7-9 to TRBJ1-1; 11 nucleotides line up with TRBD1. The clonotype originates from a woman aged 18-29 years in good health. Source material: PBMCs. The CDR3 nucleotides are TGTGCCAGCAGCCCGGGACAGGGGGGGAACACTGAAGCTTTCTTT. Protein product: CASSPGQGGNTEAFF.